These 30 T cell receptor beta chains share one sample of origin, sequenced in a study of cytomegalovirus exposure and HLA in healthy donors. 60 Vbeta and 13 Jbeta primers were used in PCR. Using immunoSEQ multiplex PCR, the repertoire was profiled, and TCRdb retains in-frame clones only, with some absent. The profile shows about 150,000 clones, around 84% of them singletons. The sample comprised PBMCs. Receptors originate from a man aged 18 to 29 in good health and CMV-seronegative.

The V call is TRBV18, the J call TRBJ2-1, with D possibly TRBD2 on 6 matching bases. This CDR3 comprises 18 residues. CDR1 is KGHSH and CDR2 is LQKENI in the germline V gene. Trimming removed 3 bases from V and 0 bases from J, with 18 bases in between. CDR3 protein: CASSPLLATQSSYNEQFF. The CDR3 DNA reads as TGTGCCAGCTCACCGTTACTAGCAACCCAGAGCTCCTACAATGAGCAGTTCTTC.

V is TRBV5-4 and J is TRBJ2-1, with TRBD1 matching 11 bases. The germline V gene has CDR1 SGHNT and CDR2 YYREEE (reference sequence). V dropped 4 bases and J dropped 9; count of bases not matched to a gene: 12. CDR3 length: 16 residues. The CDR3 coding sequence is TGTGCCAGCAGCCCCGGGACAGGGGGTTTTTGGACTGAGCAGTTCTTC. Encoded protein: CASSPGTGGFWTEQFF.

The chain employs TRBV29-1 and TRBJ2-3; a possible D gene is TRBD2 (5 bases). Germline CDR1 is SQVTM and CDR2 is ANQGSEA. V lost 6 bases and J lost 2, with 12 bases in between. The CDR3 length is 13 residues. The CDR3 loop is CSVRLGVTDTQYF. CDR3 DNA: TGCAGCGTGCGACTGGGAGTCACAGATACGCAGTATTTT.

V usage is TRBV5-1 and J usage is TRBJ2-2, with 8 bases aligning to TRBD1. There are 15 residues in the CDR3. Unmatched junction bases numbered 5, after V lost 1 base and J lost 6 bases. The germline CDR1 and CDR2 sequences are SGHRS and YFSETQ. The CDR3, as DNA: TGCGCCAGCAGCTTGCAAACAGGGGGTGCCGGGGAGCTGTTTTTT. Its translation: CASSLQTGGAGELFF.

The rearrangement links TRBV4-3 to TRBJ2-7; 8 bases fit TRBD1. Looked up from germline, CDR1 is LGHNA and CDR2 is YSLEER. After removal of 1 base from V and 5 bases from J, the junction contained 7 bases not matched to a gene. This CDR3 comprises 15 residues. As DNA, the CDR3 is TGCGCCAGCAGCCAAGCTTCAGGGGGCATCAACGAGCAGTACTTC. Its protein product is CASSQASGGINEQYF.

This clone showed up just a few times. The chain joins TRBV6-6 to TRBJ2-1; D is possibly TRBD1 (6 bases). Per the germline V gene, CDR1 is MNHNY and CDR2 is SVGAGI (reference sequence). The CDR3 runs 15 residues. V shed 5 bases and J shed 3 bases, with 14 bases lying between them. The DNA of the CDR3 is TGTGCCAGCAGTCAAGGTTCGACAGGCTACAATGAGCAGTTCTTC. Translated, it gives CASSQGSTGYNEQFF.

This clone was recorded once. The rearrangement uses TRBV11-2 and TRBJ1-1; tentatively, D is TRBD1 (5 bases). The CDR3 totals 16 residues. Germline V lookup: CDR1 SGHAT, CDR2 FQNNGV. V gave up 5 bases and J gave up 0 bases, with 16 bases separating them. The CDR3 DNA reads as TGTGCCAGCAGCAACCGACAGATGAGGATGAACACTGAAGCTTTCTTT. Translation gives CASSNRQMRMNTEAFF.

This chain links TRBV19 with TRBJ1-5, with unresolved D. V lost 5 bases to trimming and J lost 4 bases, with 15 bases between them. This CDR3 has 15 residues. Germline lookup yields CDR1 LNHDA and CDR2 SQIVND (reference sequence). The CDR3 coding sequence is TGTGCCAGTAGTCCCCCCGGCAGGCGAAATCAGCCCCAGCATTTT. Its translation is CASSPPGRRNQPQHF.

The rearrangement links TRBV7-2 to TRBJ2-7; weak D call: TRBD2 (5 bases). The germline gives CDR1 SGHTA, CDR2 FQGNSA. CDR3 length: 14 residues. Trimming stripped 5 bases from V and 3 bases from J, with 14 bases between. CDR3 nucleotides: TGTGCCAGCAGCGTTTTTTTAGGGAGCTACGAGCAGTACTTC. Protein product: CASSVFLGSYEQYF.

This rearrangement joins TRBV29-1 to TRBJ2-1; no clear D. Trimming removed 1 base at V and 4 bases at J, with 8 bases between. CDR1 and CDR2 (germline): SQVTM, ANQGSEA. The CDR3 covers 13 residues. In DNA form, the CDR3 reads TGCAGCGTTGAAGCTACAGCTTACAATGAGCAGTTCTTC. As protein: CSVEATAYNEQFF.

The gene calls are TRBV19 and TRBJ2-6; a possible D gene is TRBD1 (5 bases). The V end lost 3 bases, the J end lost 4 bases, and 10 bases lay between the germline ends. The germline CDR1 and CDR2 sequences are LNHDA and SQIVND (reference sequence). The length of the CDR3 is 15 residues. The CDR3 DNA follows: TGTGCCAGTAGTATTAGGGGATCCGGGGCCAACGTCCTGACTTTC. Its translation: CASSIRGSGANVLTF. The full variable domain, completed using reference TRBV19 and TRBJ2-6, is DGGITQSPKYLFRKEGQNVTLSCEQNLNHDAMYWYRQDPGQGLRLIYYSQIVNDFQKGDIAEGYSVSREKKESFPLTVTSAQKNPTAFYLCASSIRGSGANVLTFGAGSRLTVL.

This clone was detected once. This chain joins TRBV28 and TRBJ2-1, with 10 bases lining up with TRBD2. After removal of 6 bases from V and 3 bases from J, the junction contained 8 bases not matched to a gene. This CDR3 is 16 amino acids long. CDR1 is MDHEN and CDR2 is SYDVKM in the germline V gene. The CDR3 sequence: CASSPSLAGDYNEQFF. The CDR3 region has the DNA TGTGCCAGCAGCCCTAGCCTAGCGGGGGACTACAATGAGCAGTTCTTC.

This chain connects TRBV4-3 to TRBJ2-1; 13 bases agree with TRBD2. V gave up 2 bases and J gave up 9 bases; unmatched junction bases: 10. CDR3 length: 17 residues. Germline V gene lookup returns CDR1 LGHNA and CDR2 YSLEER. The CDR3 sequence is CASSQTIRTSGRLEQFF. The CDR3 DNA reads as TGCGCCAGCAGCCAAACCATCCGGACTAGCGGGAGACTTGAGCAGTTCTTC.

The gene calls are TRBV18 and TRBJ1-6, with 9 bases lining up with TRBD1. The ends lost 3 bases at V and 3 bases at J; junction bases unmatched: 0. The CDR3 has 15 residues. The germline V gene encodes CDR1 KGHSH and CDR2 LQKENI. CDR3 amino acids: CASSPGQGYNSPLHF. CDR3 bases: TGTGCCAGCTCACCGGGACAGGGCTATAATTCACCCCTCCACTTT. The full variable domain, completed using reference TRBV18 and TRBJ1-6, is NAGVMQNPRHLVRRRGQEARLRCSPMKGHSHVYWYRQLPEEGLKFMVYLQKENIIDESGMPKERFSAEFPKEGPSILRIQQVVRGDSAAYFCASSPGQGYNSPLHFGNGTRLTVT.

The chain has TRBV4-3 and TRBJ2-1, with 8 bases identical to TRBD1. Germline CDR1 reads LGHNA; CDR2 reads YSLEER. After removal of 4 bases from V and 9 bases from J, the junction contained 5 bases not matched to a gene. The CDR3 has 13 amino acids. The CDR3 region has the DNA TGCGCCAGCAGCCGAGGACAGGGCGGTGAGCAGTTCTTC. Encoded protein: CASSRGQGGEQFF.

The chain is built from TRBV27 and TRBJ2-1, with 15 bases matching TRBD2. There are 18 residues in the CDR3. From germline, CDR1 is MNHEY and CDR2 SMNVEV (reference sequence). The V gene end was trimmed by 1 base and the J gene end by 2 bases; junction bases not matched to a gene: 3. The CDR3 DNA is TGTGCCAGCAGTTTATTTAGGACTAGCGGGGGGGCCTACAATGAGCAGTTCTTC. Its protein product is CASSLFRTSGGAYNEQFF.

The chain is built from TRBV6-1 and TRBJ1-1; the match to TRBD1 covers 9 bases. Germline V gene data show CDR1 as MNHNS and CDR2 as SASEGT. The CDR3 totals 14 residues. Trimming at V came to 6 bases and at J to 3 bases, leaving 5 bases not matched to a gene. CDR3 coding DNA: TGTGCCAGCAGCTGGGGACAGGGCTACACTGAAGCTTTCTTT. Residues: CASSWGQGYTEAFF.

The chain employs TRBV5-1 and TRBJ1-4; D gene ambiguous. CDR1 is SGHRS, CDR2 YFSETQ, per germline. CDR3 length equals 14 residues. Trimming removed 3 bases from V and 7 bases from J, with 13 bases in between. The CDR3 sequence: CASSWEYPGEKLFF. DNA for the CDR3: TGCGCCAGCAGCTGGGAGTATCCAGGTGAAAAACTGTTTTTT.

The CDR3 sequence: CASSESVGSGSGEQFF. The DNA of the CDR3 is TGTGCCAGCAGTGAATCTGTAGGTAGCGGGAGTGGAGAGCAGTTCTTC. This chain connects TRBV25-1 to TRBJ2-1, with 9 bases fitting TRBD2. The V gene's germline CDR1 is MGHDK and CDR2 SYGVNS. V lost 1 base to trimming and J lost 10 bases; unmatched junction nucleotides: 11. This CDR3 has 16 residues.

The rearrangement uses TRBV2 and TRBJ1-2; 7 bases are a match to TRBD1. The CDR3 is made up of 13 amino acids. The germline CDR1 and CDR2 sequences are SNHLY and FYNNEI. V lost 2 bases to trimming and J lost 12 bases; unmatched junction nucleotides: 9. In nucleotides, the CDR3 is TGTGCCAGCAGTGAACAGGGCCAGGGGGTCGACACCTTC. Its protein product is CASSEQGQGVDTF.

The J gene is TRBJ1-1, the V gene TRBV4-1; the D gene is possibly TRBD1 (5 bases). The CDR3 sequence is 13 residues long. Trimming took 0 bases from V and 7 from J, leaving 9 bases between them. The germline CDR1 and CDR2 sequences are MGHRA and YSYEKL. The CDR3 sequence: CASSQEQAREAFF. The CDR3 DNA reads TGCGCCAGCAGCCAAGAACAGGCCCGTGAAGCTTTCTTT.

The rearrangement joins TRBV7-8 to TRBJ2-1; TRBD1 aligns across 8 bases. J gave up 1 base and V 4 bases, and 3 bases lay outside the gene matches. The germline V gene has CDR1 SGHVS and CDR2 FQNEAQ. This CDR3 has 15 residues. The CDR3 DNA sequence: TGTGCCAGCAGCTCTGGACAGGGTTCCTACAATGAGCAGTTCTTC. It translates to CASSSGQGSYNEQFF.

The CDR3 DNA sequence: TGTGCCACCAGGACAGGGGCGGAAAAACTGTTTTTT. Amino acid sequence: CATRTGAEKLFF. This chain links TRBV27 with TRBJ1-4; TRBD1 matches at 9 bases. The junction had 5 bases not matched to a gene; V was cut back by 10 bases and J by 8 bases. Germline V CDR1 and CDR2: MNHEY, SMNVEV (reference sequence). CDR3 length: 12 amino acids.

The CDR3: CASSLEVAGGYEQYF. As DNA, the CDR3 is TGTGCCAGCAGCTTAGAAGTGGCAGGGGGCTACGAGCAGTACTTC. The chain recombines TRBV7-9 with TRBJ2-7, with TRBD1 matching over 7 bases. The CDR3 totals 15 residues. J gave up 3 bases and V 1 base, and 6 bases lay outside the gene matches. The germline V gene encodes CDR1 SEHNR and CDR2 FQNEAQ (reference sequence).

CDR3 DNA: TGTGCCAGCAGTTTGCTGGGCAACACCGGGGAGCTGTTTTTT. Translating it yields CASSLLGNTGELFF. This chain uses TRBV28 with TRBJ2-2; D is unclear. This CDR3 is built from 14 residues. V lost 3 bases and J 2 bases, leaving 7 bases between the germline ends. CDR1 and CDR2 (germline): MDHEN, SYDVKM.

CDR3 DNA sequence: TGTGCCAGCAGTGAACGCACAGGGACTGAAGCTTTCTTT. Its protein is CASSERTGTEAFF. The genes are TRBV2 and TRBJ1-1, with a possible D match to TRBD1 (6 bases). The V and J ends lost 2 bases and 5 bases respectively, with 9 bases between them. The germline gives CDR1 SNHLY, CDR2 FYNNEI. The CDR3 is 13 amino acids.

The rearrangement links TRBV2 to TRBJ1-2; the match to TRBD1 covers 8 bases. Looked up from germline, CDR1 is SNHLY and CDR2 is FYNNEI. V shed 6 bases and J 0 bases; nucleotides not matched to a gene: 3. CDR3 length: 14 amino acids. The CDR3 protein is CASSGQGANYGYTF. The CDR3 DNA reads as TGTGCCAGCAGCGGACAGGGAGCTAACTATGGCTACACCTTC.

The genes are TRBV5-1 and TRBJ1-4; 11 bases agree with TRBD1. From germline, CDR1 is SGHRS and CDR2 YFSETQ. V lost 1 base, J lost 5 bases, and 4 bases stayed unmatched. The CDR3 loop spans 16 amino acids. The CDR3 here is CASSLYGTGGNEKLFF. CDR3 DNA sequence: TGCGCCAGCAGCTTGTACGGGACAGGGGGAAATGAAAAACTGTTTTTT.

The chain couples TRBV28 to TRBJ1-1; no firm D call. Trimming stripped 2 bases from V and 8 bases from J, with 12 bases between. Per germline, CDR1 MDHEN and CDR2 SYDVKM. The CDR3 is 13 residues long. CDR3 DNA sequence: TGTGCCAGCAGTTTAACAGCTCGCCGGGAAGCTTTCTTT. This sequence encodes CASSLTARREAFF.

The chain is built from TRBV7-3 and TRBJ2-7, with D uncertain. Germline CDR1 reads SGHTA; CDR2 reads FQGTGA. V was cut by 5 bases and J by 0 bases, with 11 bases left in between. The CDR3 extends over 14 amino acids. The CDR3 sequence: CASSPRPGSYEQYF. The CDR3 coding sequence is TGTGCCAGCAGCCCCCGGCCAGGCTCCTACGAGCAGTACTTC.